Shown below are 19 T cell receptor beta chains from a single sample sequenced in a study of blood T cell repertoires in COVID-19. Method: immunoSEQ multiplex PCR; TCRdb's copy keeps in-frame clones and lacks some. The sample has roughly 200,000 clones; about 87% are singletons. The sequenced material came from PBMCs or T cells enriched from blood (not recorded which). These receptors originate from a man aged 30 to 39 who had recovered from COVID-19.

This clone was observed once. The chain employs TRBV25-1 and TRBJ1-2; 10 nucleotides agree with TRBD1. With 5 bases clipped from V and 6 bases from J, the junction kept 6 bases outside the gene matches. The CDR3 sequence is 14 residues long. Germline CDR1 and CDR2: MGHDK and SYGVNS. The CDR3 loop is CASSTTGTGDGYTF. As DNA, the CDR3 is TGTGCCAGCAGTACGACCGGGACAGGGGATGGCTACACCTTC.

V usage is TRBV7-6 and J usage is TRBJ2-3; weak D call: TRBD2 (5 bases). The CDR3 contains 16 residues. Germline lookup yields CDR1 SGHVS and CDR2 FNYEAQ. Trimming stripped 5 bases from V and 0 bases from J, with 15 bases between. The CDR3 loop reads CASSPTRVSSTDTQYF. CDR3 sequence (DNA): TGTGCCAGCAGCCCCACTAGGGTATCTAGCACAGATACGCAGTATTTT.

CDR3 nucleotides: TGTGCCAGCAGCTTGTCCAGGGACTCCCCCTACGAGCAGTACTTC. Its protein is CASSLSRDSPYEQYF. This chain links TRBV5-4 with TRBJ2-7, with a tentative D call TRBD2 (6 bases). The germline V gene encodes CDR1 SGHNT and CDR2 YYREEE (reference sequence). Trimming removed 1 base at V and 2 bases at J, with 13 bases between. This CDR3 spans 15 amino acids.

Here the CDR3 reads CASSPTGEPLSGANVLTF. CDR3 nucleotides: TGTGCCAGCAGCCCTACAGGGGAACCCCTCTCTGGGGCCAACGTCCTGACTTTC. The chain joins TRBV28 to TRBJ2-6, with 7 bases fitting TRBD1. The CDR3 totals 18 residues. Germline V gene data show CDR1 as MDHEN and CDR2 as SYDVKM. After removal of 6 bases from V and 0 bases from J, the junction contained 11 bases not matched to a gene.

This chain links TRBV6-5 with TRBJ2-7; 7 bases match TRBD2. The CDR3 totals 15 residues. Looked up from germline, CDR1 is MNHEY and CDR2 is SVGAGI. V shed 6 bases and J 1 base; nucleotides not matched to a gene: 9. CDR3 nucleotides: TGTGCCAGCAGAAGGACTAGGAGTGAGTCCTACGAGCAGTACTTC. Its protein is CASRRTRSESYEQYF.

The chain is built from TRBV18 and TRBJ1-2, with 7 bases aligning to TRBD1. V gave up 0 bases and J gave up 0 bases; unmatched junction bases: 10. Germline CDR1 KGHSH, CDR2 LQKENI. The CDR3 length is 18 residues. In DNA, the CDR3 is TGTGCCAGCTCACCACCGGTGGCTACAGGGGCCTCTAACTATGGCTACACCTTC. This gives the protein CASSPPVATGASNYGYTF.

The rearrangement uses TRBV15 and TRBJ2-4, with 10 bases that match TRBD1. The germline V gene has CDR1 LNHNV and CDR2 YYDKDF (reference sequence). J gave up 5 bases and V 1 base, and 2 bases lay outside the gene matches. The CDR3 length is 15 residues. The CDR3 DNA sequence: TGTGCCACCAGCAGAGGTGGGACAGGGGAAAACATTCAGTACTTC. This translates into CATSRGGTGENIQYF.

This chain joins TRBV27 and TRBJ2-3; a weak D match, TRBD1 (5 bases). Per germline, CDR1 MNHEY and CDR2 SMNVEV (reference sequence). Deletions cut 6 bases from V and 3 bases from J, with 10 bases between. The CDR3 length is 13 residues. CDR3 loop: CASRDTGTDTQYF. In DNA form, the CDR3 reads TGTGCCAGCAGAGATACAGGAACAGATACGCAGTATTTT.

The V gene is TRBV9, the J gene TRBJ2-3, with 7 bases identical to TRBD1. CDR1 and CDR2 from the germline V gene are SGDLS and YYNGEE. V dropped 3 bases and J dropped 10; count of bases not matched to a gene: 5. The CDR3 covers 12 residues. The CDR3 region is CASSGDRAAQYF. CDR3 DNA: TGTGCCAGCAGCGGTGACAGGGCGGCGCAGTATTTT.

The chain carries TRBV12-3 or TRBV12-4 and TRBJ2-7, with a weak D call TRBD1 (5 bases). V dropped 6 bases and J dropped 0 bases, with 9 bases sitting between them. This CDR3 has 13 amino acids. This CDR3 is CASRLDSSYEQYF. The CDR3 DNA reads as TGTGCCAGCAGGCTCGACAGCTCCTACGAGCAGTACTTC.

The chain joins TRBV10-2 to TRBJ1-2, with TRBD1 as a possible D gene (5 bases). Germline CDR1 reads WSHSY; CDR2 reads SAAADI. V was trimmed by 5 bases and J by 1 base, leaving 8 bases between them. CDR3 length: 13 amino acids. The DNA of the CDR3 is TGCGCCAGCAGTTTAGACAGTAACTATGGCTACACCTTC. It codes for CASSLDSNYGYTF.

This sequence joins TRBV28 and TRBJ2-3; the match to TRBD2 covers 10 bases. Per the germline V gene, CDR1 is MDHEN and CDR2 is SYDVKM. The CDR3 contains 14 residues. V was pared by 6 bases and J by 3 bases, with 3 bases of the junction left unmatched. In nucleotides, the CDR3 is TGTGCCAGCAGCCTAGCGGGAGAAACAGATACGCAGTATTTT. This gives the protein CASSLAGETDTQYF.

The rearrangement joins TRBV5-6 to TRBJ2-1; D is possibly TRBD1 (6 bases). The CDR3 is 15 amino acids. Trimming took off 3 bases at V and 4 bases at J, with 14 bases between the two ends. CDR1 is SGHDT, CDR2 YYEEEE, per germline. Here the CDR3 DNA reads TGTGCCAGCAGCTCGCCGGGACACGGATACAATGAGCAGTTCTTC. Protein: CASSSPGHGYNEQFF.

V gene TRBV6-5 combines with J gene TRBJ1-1; a possible D gene is TRBD1 (5 bases). CDR3 length: 15 amino acids. Trimming pared 8 bases from V and 4 bases from J, leaving 20 bases between. The germline gives CDR1 MNHEY, CDR2 SVGAGI. The CDR3 nucleotides are TGTGCCAGCTTAAAACCACGGGGGGTTGGCACTGAAGCTTTCTTT. Translated: CASLKPRGVGTEAFF.

V gene TRBV7-2 combines with J gene TRBJ1-1; D gene ambiguous. The CDR3 runs 14 residues. Trimming removed 4 bases from V and 0 bases from J, with 9 bases in between. Germline V CDR1 and CDR2: SGHTA, FQGNSA. The CDR3 DNA sequence: TGTGCCAGCAGCTCCGACTCGCTGAACACTGAAGCTTTCTTT. Protein: CASSSDSLNTEAFF.

CDR3 in DNA: TGTGCCAGCAGGCTCGGACAGGGTAACGAAAAACTGTTTTTT. Its protein is CASRLGQGNEKLFF. V is TRBV2 and J is TRBJ1-4; 8 bases are a match to TRBD1. The CDR3 totals 14 residues. The V segment lost 6 bases and the J segment 8 bases; nucleotides outside the gene matches: 8. CDR1 and CDR2 (germline): SNHLY, FYNNEI.

The chain joins TRBV3-1 (or the pseudogene TRBV3-2) to TRBJ2-7; D gene ambiguous. This CDR3 has 15 amino acids. Between the trimmed V and J ends, which lost 5 bases and 0 bases, there was a span of 14 bases. Germline assignment: CDR1 LGHDT and CDR2 YNNKEL (reference sequence). CDR3 region: CASSAQALSSYEQYF. CDR3 nucleotide sequence: TGTGCCAGCAGCGCTCAGGCCCTGAGCTCCTACGAGCAGTACTTC.

V gene TRBV4-1 combines with J gene TRBJ1-2, with D possibly matching TRBD1 (6 bases). Germline V gene data show CDR1 as MGHRA and CDR2 as YSYEKL. The V and J ends lost 6 bases and 7 bases respectively, with 21 bases between them. This CDR3 has 15 residues. The CDR3 here is CASSYRESPLSGYTF. Here the CDR3 DNA reads TGCGCCAGCAGTTACAGGGAATCCCCTCTGAGTGGCTACACCTTC.

The chain is built from TRBV27 and TRBJ1-2; D perhaps matches TRBD1 (6 bases). V shed 5 bases and J shed 4 bases, with 11 bases lying between them. This CDR3 has 13 residues. Per germline, CDR1 MNHEY and CDR2 SMNVEV (reference sequence). Here the CDR3 DNA reads TGTGCCAGCAGTCCTACAGGGCTCTATGGCTACACCTTC. Translation gives CASSPTGLYGYTF.